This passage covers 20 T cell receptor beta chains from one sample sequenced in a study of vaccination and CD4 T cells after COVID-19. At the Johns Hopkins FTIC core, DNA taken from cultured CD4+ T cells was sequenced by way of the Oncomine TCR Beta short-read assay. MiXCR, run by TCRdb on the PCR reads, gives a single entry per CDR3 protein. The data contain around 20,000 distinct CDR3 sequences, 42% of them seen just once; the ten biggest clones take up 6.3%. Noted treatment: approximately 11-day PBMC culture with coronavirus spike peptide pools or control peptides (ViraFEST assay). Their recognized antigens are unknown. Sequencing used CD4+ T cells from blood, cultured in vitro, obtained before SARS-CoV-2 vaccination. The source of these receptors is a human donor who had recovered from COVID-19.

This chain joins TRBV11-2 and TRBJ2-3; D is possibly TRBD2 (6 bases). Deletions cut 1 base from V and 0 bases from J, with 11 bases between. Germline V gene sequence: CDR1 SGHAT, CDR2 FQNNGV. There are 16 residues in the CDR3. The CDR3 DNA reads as TGTGCCAGCAGCTTAGGATTTGCGGGGAGCACAGATACGCAGTATTTT. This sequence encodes CASSLGFAGSTDTQYF.

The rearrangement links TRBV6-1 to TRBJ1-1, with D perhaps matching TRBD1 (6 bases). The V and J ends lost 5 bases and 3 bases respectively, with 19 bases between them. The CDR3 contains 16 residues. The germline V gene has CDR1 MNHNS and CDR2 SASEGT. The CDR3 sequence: CASSPLGAGVDTEAFF. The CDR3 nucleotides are TGTGCCAGCAGTCCACTGGGGGCCGGGGTTGACACTGAAGCTTTCTTT.

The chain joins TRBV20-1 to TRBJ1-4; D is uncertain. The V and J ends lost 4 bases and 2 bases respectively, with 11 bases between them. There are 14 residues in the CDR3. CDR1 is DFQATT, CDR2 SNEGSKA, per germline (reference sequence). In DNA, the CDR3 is TGCAGTGCTAAGAGCAGCGGGACTAATGAAAAACTGTTTTTT. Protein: CSAKSSGTNEKLFF.

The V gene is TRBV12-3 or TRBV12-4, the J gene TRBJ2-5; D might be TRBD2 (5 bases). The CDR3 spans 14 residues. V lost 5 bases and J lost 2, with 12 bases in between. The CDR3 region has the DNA TGTGCCAGCAGTGGGTCTACGGGGCAAGAGACCCAGTACTTC. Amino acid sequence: CASSGSTGQETQYF.

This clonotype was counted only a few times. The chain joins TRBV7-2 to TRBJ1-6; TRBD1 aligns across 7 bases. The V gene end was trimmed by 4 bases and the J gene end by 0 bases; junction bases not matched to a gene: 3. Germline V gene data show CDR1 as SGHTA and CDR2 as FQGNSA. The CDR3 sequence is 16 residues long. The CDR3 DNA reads TGTGCCAGCAGCTCGACAGGGAGCTCCTATAATTCACCCCTCCACTTT. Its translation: CASSSTGSSYNSPLHF. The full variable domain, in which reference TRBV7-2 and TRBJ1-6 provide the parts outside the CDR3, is GAGVSQSPSNKVTEKGKDVELRCDPISGHTALYWYRQSLGQGLEFLIYFQGNSAPDKSGLPSDRFSAERTGGSVSTLTIQRTQQEDSAVYLCASSSTGSSYNSPLHFGNGTRLTVT.

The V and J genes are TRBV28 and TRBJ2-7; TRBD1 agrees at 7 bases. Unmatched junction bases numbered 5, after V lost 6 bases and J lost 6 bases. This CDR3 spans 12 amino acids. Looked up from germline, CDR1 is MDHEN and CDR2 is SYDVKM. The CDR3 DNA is TGTGCCAGCAGCCGACAGGGTGGCGAGCAGTACTTC. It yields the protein CASSRQGGEQYF. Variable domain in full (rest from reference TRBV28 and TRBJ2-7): DVKVTQSSRYLVKRTGEKVFLECVQDMDHENMFWYRQDPGLGLRLIYFSYDVKMKEKGDIPEGYSVSREKKERFSLILESASTNQTSMYLCASSRQGGEQYFGPGTRLTVT.

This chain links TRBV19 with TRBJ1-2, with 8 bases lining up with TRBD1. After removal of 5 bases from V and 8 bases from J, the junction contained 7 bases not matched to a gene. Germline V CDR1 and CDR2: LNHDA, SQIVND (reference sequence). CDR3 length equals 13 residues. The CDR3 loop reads CASSPGQGRGYTF. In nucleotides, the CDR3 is TGTGCCAGTAGTCCAGGACAGGGCCGAGGCTACACCTTC.

The CDR3 loop is CSARGPGLVNQETQYF. The CDR3 DNA sequence: TGCAGTGCTAGGGGACCGGGACTAGTAAACCAAGAGACCCAGTACTTC. The rearrangement joins TRBV20-1 to TRBJ2-5; 8 nucleotides agree with TRBD2. Germline V gene sequence: CDR1 DFQATT, CDR2 SNEGSKA (reference sequence). The CDR3 sequence is 16 residues long. V lost 3 bases to trimming and J lost 0 bases; unmatched junction nucleotides: 9.

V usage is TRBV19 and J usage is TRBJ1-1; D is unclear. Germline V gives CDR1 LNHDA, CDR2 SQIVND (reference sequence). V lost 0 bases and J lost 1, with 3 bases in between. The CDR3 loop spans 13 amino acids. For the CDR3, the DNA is TGTGCCAGTAGTATAGACGGGAACACTGAAGCTTTCTTT. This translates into CASSIDGNTEAFF.

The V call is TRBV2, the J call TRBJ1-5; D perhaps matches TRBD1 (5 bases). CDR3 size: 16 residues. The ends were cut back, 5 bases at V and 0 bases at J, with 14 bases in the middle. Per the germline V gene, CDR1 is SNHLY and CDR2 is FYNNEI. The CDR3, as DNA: TGTGCCAGCAGTACCGTGTCGGGGCATAGCAATCAGCCCCAGCATTTT. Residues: CASSTVSGHSNQPQHF. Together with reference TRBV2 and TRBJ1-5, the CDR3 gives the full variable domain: EPEVTQTPSHQVTQMGQEVILRCVPISNHLYFYWYRQILGQKVEFLVSFYNNEISEKSEIFDDQFSVERPDGSNFTLKIRSTKLEDSAMYFCASSTVSGHSNQPQHFGDGTRLSIL.

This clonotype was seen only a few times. CDR3: CSALVGKRQPQHF. Here the CDR3 DNA reads TGCAGTGCCCTAGTAGGGAAGCGTCAGCCCCAGCATTTT. The chain employs TRBV20-1 and TRBJ1-5, with D unclear. The germline CDR1 and CDR2 sequences are DFQATT and SNEGSKA (reference sequence). The V end lost 6 bases, the J end lost 6 bases, and 15 bases lay between the germline ends. This CDR3 is built from 13 residues.

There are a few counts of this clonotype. CDR3 coding DNA: TGTGCCAGCAGTCGCTCAGGGGTTTCTGAAGCTTTCTTT. Translating it yields CASSRSGVSEAFF. The genes are TRBV7-9 and TRBJ1-1; tentative D call: TRBD1 (6 bases). Germline-derived CDR1 and CDR2 are SEHNR and FQNEAQ (reference sequence). V lost 6 bases and J lost 6, with 14 bases in between. The length of the CDR3 is 13 residues.

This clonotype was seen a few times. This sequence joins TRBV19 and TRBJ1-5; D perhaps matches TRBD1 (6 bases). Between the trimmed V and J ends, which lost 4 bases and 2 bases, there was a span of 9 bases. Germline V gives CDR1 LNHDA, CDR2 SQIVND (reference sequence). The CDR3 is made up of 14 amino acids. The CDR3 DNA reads TGTGCCAGTAGTACACAGGGTGGCAATCAGCCCCAGCATTTT. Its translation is CASSTQGGNQPQHF.

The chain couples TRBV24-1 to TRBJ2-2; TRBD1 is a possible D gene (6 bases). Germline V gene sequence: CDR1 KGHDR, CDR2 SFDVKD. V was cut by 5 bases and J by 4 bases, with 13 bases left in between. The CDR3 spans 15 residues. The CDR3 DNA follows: TGTGCCACCAGTGCCTCGGGACAACCCACCGGGGAGCTGTTTTTT. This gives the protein CATSASGQPTGELFF.

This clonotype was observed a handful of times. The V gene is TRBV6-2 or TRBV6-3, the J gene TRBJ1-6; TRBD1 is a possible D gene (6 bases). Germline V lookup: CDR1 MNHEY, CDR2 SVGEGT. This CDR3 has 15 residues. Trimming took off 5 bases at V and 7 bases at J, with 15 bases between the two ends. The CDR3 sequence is CASSGPGAGNSPLHF. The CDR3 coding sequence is TGTGCCAGCAGTGGTCCAGGGGCGGGGAATTCACCCCTCCACTTT.

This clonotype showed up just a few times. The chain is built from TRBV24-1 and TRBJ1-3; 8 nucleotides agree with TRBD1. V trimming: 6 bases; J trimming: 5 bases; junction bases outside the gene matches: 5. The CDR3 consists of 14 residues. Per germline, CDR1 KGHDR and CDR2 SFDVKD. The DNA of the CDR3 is TGTGCCACCAGTTCAGGGGGCACAAGAAACACCATATATTTT. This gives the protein CATSSGGTRNTIYF.

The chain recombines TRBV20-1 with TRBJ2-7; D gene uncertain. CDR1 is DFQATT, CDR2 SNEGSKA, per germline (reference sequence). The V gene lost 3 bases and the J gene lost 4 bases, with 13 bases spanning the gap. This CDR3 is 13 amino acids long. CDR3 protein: CSARRQNFYEQYF. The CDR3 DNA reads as TGCAGTGCTAGGAGGCAGAACTTTTACGAGCAGTACTTC.

The CDR3 reads CSGQIPGLAGAGEQFF. CDR3 nucleotide sequence: TGCAGTGGCCAGATTCCGGGACTAGCGGGAGCGGGTGAGCAGTTCTTC. V gene TRBV20-1 combines with J gene TRBJ2-1; 14 bases are shared with TRBD2. With 7 bases clipped from V and 9 bases from J, the junction kept 14 bases outside the gene matches. Germline values: CDR1 DFQATT, CDR2 SNEGSKA (reference sequence). The CDR3 is made up of 16 amino acids.

CDR3 sequence: CASSQDWRGRYNEQFF. In DNA form, the CDR3 reads TGTGCCAGCAGCCAAGATTGGAGGGGGCGGTACAATGAGCAGTTCTTC. This chain connects TRBV4-2 to TRBJ2-1, with D possibly TRBD1 on 7 matching bases. This CDR3 has 16 residues. V shed 0 bases and J shed 4 bases, with 13 bases lying between them. CDR1 is LGHNA, CDR2 YNFKEQ, per germline.

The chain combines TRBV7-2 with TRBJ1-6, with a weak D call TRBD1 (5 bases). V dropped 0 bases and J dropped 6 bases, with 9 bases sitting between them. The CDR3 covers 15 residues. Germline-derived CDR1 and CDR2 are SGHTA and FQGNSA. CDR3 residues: CASSLAGPPNSPLHF. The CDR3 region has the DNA TGTGCCAGCAGCTTAGCGGGACCGCCTAATTCACCCCTCCACTTT.